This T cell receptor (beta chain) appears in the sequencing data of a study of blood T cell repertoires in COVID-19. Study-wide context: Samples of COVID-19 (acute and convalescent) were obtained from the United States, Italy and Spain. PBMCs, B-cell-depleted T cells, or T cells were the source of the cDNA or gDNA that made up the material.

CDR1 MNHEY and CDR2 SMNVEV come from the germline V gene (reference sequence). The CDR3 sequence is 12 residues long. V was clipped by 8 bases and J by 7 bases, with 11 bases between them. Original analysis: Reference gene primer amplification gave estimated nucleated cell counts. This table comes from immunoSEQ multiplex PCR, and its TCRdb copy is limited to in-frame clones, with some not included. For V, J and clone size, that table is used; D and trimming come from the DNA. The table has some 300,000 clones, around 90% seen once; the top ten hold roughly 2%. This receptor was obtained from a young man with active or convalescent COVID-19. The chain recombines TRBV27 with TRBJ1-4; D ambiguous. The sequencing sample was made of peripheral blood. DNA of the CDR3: TGTGCCAGCGGCTCTGGGCTTGAAAAACTGTTTTTT. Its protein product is CASGSGLEKLFF.